A selection of T cell receptor beta chains follows, all from one sample in a study of cytomegalovirus exposure and HLA in healthy donors. Repertoires were generated with immunoSEQ multiplex PCR, while TCRdb's copy carries only in-frame clones and drops some. Of 75,000 to 95,000 clones in the sample, 85% to 90% were seen once. The sequencing input was PBMCs. These receptors came from a young man in good health and CMV-seronegative. Each CDR3 is given with its conserved first and last residue. A D gene is named only where the DNA matches it firmly. The listing skips clone size in some rows; elsewhere it reads once, few, many or a size class.

d_gene: NA
abundance: NA
v_gene: TRBV2
len: 14
j_gene: TRBJ1-5
CDR3aa: CASSPDGGNQPQHF
CDR3nt: TGTGCCAGCAGCCCCGACGGGGGCAATCAGCCCCAGCATTTT

d_gene: TRBD1
abundance: once
v_gene: TRBV7-2
len: 14
j_gene: TRBJ2-7
CDR3aa: CASSFAGQGGKQYF
CDR3nt: TGTGCCAGCAGCTTTGCCGGACAGGGGGGCAAGCAGTACTTC

d_gene: NA
abundance: NA
v_gene: TRBV18
len: 15
j_gene: TRBJ2-7
CDR3aa: CASSPNSGASYEQYF
CDR3nt: TGTGCCAGCTCACCAAATAGCGGAGCCTCCTACGAGCAGTACTTC

d_gene: TRBD2
abundance: NA
v_gene: TRBV7-2
len: 15
j_gene: TRBJ2-7
CDR3aa: CASSAGLAGTYEQYF
CDR3nt: TGTGCCAGCAGCGCCGGACTAGCGGGAACCTACGAGCAGTACTTC

d_gene: TRBD2
abundance: NA
v_gene: TRBV28
len: 16
j_gene: TRBJ2-1
CDR3aa: CASSPPLAGESNEQFF
CDR3nt: TGTGCCAGCAGTCCGCCACTAGCGGGAGAGAGCAATGAGCAGTTCTTC

d_gene: NA
abundance: NA
v_gene: TRBV9
len: 12
j_gene: TRBJ2-1
CDR3aa: CASSVDYNEQFF
CDR3nt: TGTGCCAGCAGCGTAGATTATAATGAGCAGTTCTTC

d_gene: TRBD1
abundance: NA
v_gene: TRBV19
len: 17
j_gene: TRBJ2-7
CDR3aa: CASSIGSRGTVTYEQYF
CDR3nt: TGTGCCAGTAGTATTGGTTCTAGGGGGACAGTCACCTACGAGCAGTACTTC

d_gene: TRBD2
abundance: NA
v_gene: TRBV10-3
len: 18
j_gene: TRBJ2-1
CDR3aa: CAISGSRQGLAGGNEQFF
CDR3nt: TGTGCCATCAGTGGCAGTCGACAGGGACTAGCGGGAGGGAATGAGCAGTTCTTC

d_gene: NA
abundance: NA
v_gene: TRBV6-4
len: 11
j_gene: TRBJ1-2
CDR3aa: CARGQNYGYTF
CDR3nt: TGTGCCAGAGGACAAAACTATGGCTACACCTTC

d_gene: TRBD2
abundance: NA
v_gene: TRBV4-3
len: 16
j_gene: TRBJ2-7
CDR3aa: CASSQVPALGGNEQYF
CDR3nt: TGCGCCAGCAGCCAAGTCCCGGCCCTGGGGGGGAACGAGCAGTACTTC

d_gene: NA
abundance: NA
v_gene: TRBV7-2
len: 14
j_gene: TRBJ1-5
CDR3aa: CASSLRQGNQPQHF
CDR3nt: TGTGCCAGCAGCCTCAGACAGGGCAATCAGCCCCAGCATTTT

d_gene: TRBD2
abundance: NA
v_gene: TRBV7-9
len: 13
j_gene: TRBJ2-1
CDR3aa: CASIGREKTEQFF
CDR3nt: TGTGCCAGCATAGGGCGGGAGAAGACTGAGCAGTTCTTC

d_gene: NA
abundance: NA
v_gene: TRBV10-3
len: 13
j_gene: TRBJ2-1
CDR3aa: CAISRTGEGEQFF
CDR3nt: TGTGCCATCAGTAGGACCGGGGAAGGTGAGCAGTTCTTC

d_gene: TRBD1
abundance: NA
v_gene: TRBV7-6
len: 15
j_gene: TRBJ2-1
CDR3aa: CASSQGQGGYNEQFF
CDR3nt: TGTGCCAGCAGCCAGGGACAGGGAGGGTACAATGAGCAGTTCTTC

d_gene: NA
abundance: NA
v_gene: TRBV19
len: 14
j_gene: TRBJ2-1
CDR3aa: CASSIIRDSSQQFF
CDR3nt: TGTGCCAGTAGTATCATCCGGGACTCAAGCCAGCAGTTCTTC

d_gene: TRBD2
abundance: NA
v_gene: TRBV5-1
len: 16
j_gene: TRBJ2-3
CDR3aa: CASSSLLAGGPDTQYF
CDR3nt: TGCGCCAGCAGCTCTCTACTAGCGGGAGGGCCAGATACGCAGTATTTT

d_gene: TRBD2
abundance: NA
v_gene: TRBV19
len: 15
j_gene: TRBJ2-5
CDR3aa: CASSTKTSGRVDQYF
CDR3nt: TGTGCCAGTAGTACAAAGACTAGCGGGAGGGTAGACCAGTACTTC